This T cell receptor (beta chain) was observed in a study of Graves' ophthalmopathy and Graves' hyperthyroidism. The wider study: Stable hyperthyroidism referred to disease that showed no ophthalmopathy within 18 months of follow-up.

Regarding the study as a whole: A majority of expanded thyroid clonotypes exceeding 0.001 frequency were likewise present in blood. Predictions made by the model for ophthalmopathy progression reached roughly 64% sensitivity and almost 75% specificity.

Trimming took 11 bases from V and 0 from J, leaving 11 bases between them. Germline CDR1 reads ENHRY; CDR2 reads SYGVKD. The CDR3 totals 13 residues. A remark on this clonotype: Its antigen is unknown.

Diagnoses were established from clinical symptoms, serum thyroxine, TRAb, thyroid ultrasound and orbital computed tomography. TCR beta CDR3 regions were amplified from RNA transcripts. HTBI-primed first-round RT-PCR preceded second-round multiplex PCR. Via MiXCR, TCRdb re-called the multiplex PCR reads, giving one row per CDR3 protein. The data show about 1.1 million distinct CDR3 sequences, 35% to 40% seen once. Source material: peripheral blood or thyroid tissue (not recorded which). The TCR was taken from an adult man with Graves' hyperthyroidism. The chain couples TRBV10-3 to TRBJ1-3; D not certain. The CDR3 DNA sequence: TGTGCCGGTCGGATGCCCTCTGGAAACACCATATATTTT. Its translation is CAGRMPSGNTIYF.